The present TCR beta chain was sequenced within a study of glioma-infiltrating T cells after dendritic cell vaccination (TCRdb year 2016). Background for the entire study: Of the approximately 15 glioblastoma patients in the cohort, all drawn from Phase I and II dendritic cell vaccination trials, 9 were newly diagnosed and 6 had recurrent disease. Between the early 2000s and the early 2010s, patients were given autologous tumor lysate-pulsed dendritic cell vaccination. To make the vaccine, monocyte-derived dendritic cells were cultured for roughly seven days with IL-4 and GM-CSF and then pulsed overnight with autologous tumor lysate. Each patient was given three intradermal dendritic cell vaccine injections, spaced two weeks apart, in the arm below the axilla. Deep sequencing of TCR beta CDR3 regions was used to quantify tumor-infiltrating lymphocyte content and compare tumor and blood repertoires in dendritic cell-vaccinated glioblastoma patients. Survival after dendritic cell vaccination was correlated with TCR sequencing metrics, such as TIL content and the overlap between tumor and blood repertoires. What the authors observed across the whole study: TCR clonality showed no direct relationship with survival, which suggests that a diverse polyclonal response may be important. The three-group TCR overlap response model was described as speculative and requiring prospective validation. Longer time to progression and overall survival after dendritic cell vaccination were predicted by higher estimated pretreatment TIL content. The cohort was small and heterogeneous, with few patients having full blood and tumor sets and even fewer initial-recurrent tumor pairs.

TCRB CDR3 regions were amplified from 1.5 to 2.5 ug genomic DNA, or all available DNA if less, using the immunoSEQ assay. The multiplex PCR employed 60 forward primers targeting TCR V beta segments and 13 reverse primers targeting J beta segments. To estimate reads per starting template, synthetic control templates were spiked into each sample at limiting dilution. The Illumina HiSeq System generated 87 bp sequencing reads. As for the authors' bioinformatics: PCR and sequencing errors were removed by a nearest neighbor algorithm that merged closely related sequences. TCR overlap was defined as the percentage of unique tumor TCR beta sequences that were also found in the peripheral blood of the same patient. This immuneACCESS table, as held by TCRdb, lists in-frame sequences with V and J called but not all clones. Of the missing ones, under half trace to an unresolved V gene in checked studies; the others have no known cause. Clone size and the V and J calls come from that table; the DNA yielded D and trimming. Across this sample there are under 100,000 clones, with roughly 90% seen only once. The ten largest clones represent approximately 2.9% of the sample.

Patients were selected on the basis of adequate residual fresh-frozen tumor tissue and more than two years of available survival data. None of the glioblastoma patients carried an isocitrate dehydrogenase mutation, although molecular status otherwise varied. PBMC were collected before vaccination, two weeks after the third vaccination, and at tumor progression if progression occurred. The Qiagen DNeasy Blood extraction Kit was used for extraction of genomic DNA. Germline trimming amounts to 5 bases on V and 5 bases on J, with 11 as the count of junction bases outside the gene matches. According to the germline V gene, CDR1 reads KGHSH and CDR2 reads LQKENI. Spanning cysteine to phenylalanine, the CDR3 consists of 17 amino acids. The sequence is cut down to CDR3 DNA, 51 bases in frame from base 1. This clone was counted a single time. Its recognized antigen is unknown. Per-nucleotide qualities are absent, and no much larger clonotype sits a single base away.

This TCR came from a human donor with glioblastoma. Sample: blood, taken before dendritic cell vaccination. The sequence links TRBV18 to TRBJ2-6; TRBD1 matches 8 bases in the middle. The DNA sequence reads TGTGCCAGCTCAAGGGAGACAGGGGCCTTCTGGGCCAACGTCCTGACTTTC. It codes for CASSRETGAFWANVLTF.